The entry below gives a single TCR beta chain sequence along with its context. This sample was taken from a study of T cells expressing NK-cell markers. TCRdb reprocessed the 5' RACE reads and keeps a single row for each CDR3 protein, giving no DNA. The specimen's table records some 280,000 distinct CDR3 sequences. The germline V gene encodes CDR1 SQVTM and CDR2 ANQGSEA. The CDR3 runs 14 residues. The specimen was blood T cells: a sorted CD56 or NKG2C T cell subset, CD4+ or CD8+ T cells, or bulk PBMC T cells (not recorded which). This receptor was obtained from a man aged 18 to 30 in good health. The V and J genes are TRBV29-1 and TRBJ2-2; absent DNA, TCRdb's TRBD1 call cannot be checked. CDR3 sequence reads: CSVEPQGSTGELFF.